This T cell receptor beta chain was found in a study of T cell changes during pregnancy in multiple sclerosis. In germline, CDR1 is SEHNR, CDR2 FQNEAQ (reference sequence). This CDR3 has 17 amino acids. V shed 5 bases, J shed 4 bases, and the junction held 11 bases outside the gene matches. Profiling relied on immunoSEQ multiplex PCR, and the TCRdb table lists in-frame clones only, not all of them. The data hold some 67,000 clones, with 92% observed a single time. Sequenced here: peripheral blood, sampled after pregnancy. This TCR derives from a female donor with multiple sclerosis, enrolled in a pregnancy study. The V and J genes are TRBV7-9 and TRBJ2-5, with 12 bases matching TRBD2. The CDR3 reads CASSPGLAGVVGETQYF. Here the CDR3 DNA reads TGTGCCAGCAGCCCGGGACTAGCGGGTGTCGTTGGAGAGACCCAGTACTTC.